This T cell receptor beta chain comes out of a study of CD8 T cells in Susac syndrome. Study context: Patients with Susac syndrome were, at the time of blood collection, therapy-naive, maintained on corticosteroids, or maintained on intravenous immunoglobulin alone.

The authors reverse transcribed roughly 0.45 to 1 ug RNA with random hexamers. TCRdb reprocessed the immunoSEQ multiplex PCR reads with MiXCR, giving one entry per CDR3 protein. The table has about 130,000 distinct CDR3 sequences, more than 90% seen once; the top ten hold over 0.2%. V was cut by 3 bases and J by 0 bases, with 6 bases left in between. Germline V gives CDR1 MRHNA, CDR2 SNTAGT. The CDR3 totals 15 residues. This clonotype was recorded once. CD8+ and CD4+ T cells taken from blood had their TCR beta sequenced. J is TRBJ2-6 and V is TRBV6-4; D is ambiguous. The sequencing input was CD8+ T cells from PBMCs. This TCR was recovered from a human donor with Susac syndrome. This CDR3 reads CASSEESSGANVLTF. The DNA of the CDR3 is TGTGCCAGCAGTGAAGAGAGCTCTGGGGCCAACGTCCTGACTTTC.